These T cell receptor beta chains were read from a single sample in a study of beta chain features in type 1 diabetes. Clones were read by immunoSEQ multiplex PCR, and TCRdb kept only the in-frame ones, dropping some. Counted here are some 370,000 clones, roughly a tenth occurring once; the ten biggest clones make up about 0.6%. The source material was central memory CD4+ T cells from blood. These receptors all come from a man aged 25-45 years with type 1 diabetes. Each CDR3 is given with its conserved first and last residue. A D gene is named only where the DNA matches it firmly. Rows may omit the clone size; those that give it use once, few, many or a size class.

TRBV7-2	few	TRBJ1-2	.	CASHTIRGGAGDTF	TGTGCCAGCCACACCATTAGGGGGGGCGCGGGTGACACCTTC
TRBV25-1	few	TRBJ2-5	.	CASTTGVQETQYF	TGTGCCAGCACCACGGGGGTCCAAGAGACCCAGTACTTC
TRBV9	.	TRBJ2-3	TRBD2	CASSVAPTLAGTDTQYF	TGTGCCAGCAGCGTAGCCCCGACACTAGCGGGAACAGATACGCAGTATTTT
TRBV5-1	few	TRBJ2-1	.	CASSLAEQGADEQFF	TGCGCCAGCAGCTTGGCCGAGCAGGGCGCGGATGAGCAGTTCTTC
TRBV30	.	TRBJ2-3	TRBD2	CAWKRAGGGDTQYF	TGTGCCTGGAAAAGAGCGGGAGGGGGAGATACGCAGTATTTT
TRBV20-1	.	TRBJ2-1	.	CSVYAVNEQFF	TGCAGTGTATACGCTGTGAATGAGCAGTTCTTC
TRBV18	few	TRBJ1-1	TRBD1	CASSRSDRGTEAFF	TGTGCCAGCTCCCGGAGCGACAGGGGCACTGAAGCTTTCTTT
TRBV15	many	TRBJ1-2	.	CATSRGEAEYGYTF	TGTGCCACCAGCAGAGGAGAAGCAGAGTATGGCTACACCTTC
TRBV2	.	TRBJ2-7	.	CASSWQGTYEQYF	TGTGCCAGCAGTTGGCAGGGTACCTACGAGCAGTACTTC
TRBV11-2	.	TRBJ1-3	.	CASSLERQDSLHSGNTIYF	TGTGCCAGCAGCTTGGAGAGACAGGATTCACTCCACTCTGGAAACACCATATATTTT
TRBV27	.	TRBJ2-5	.	CASSLHRDQETQYF	TGTGCCAGCAGTTTACATAGAGATCAAGAGACCCAGTACTTC
TRBV27	.	TRBJ2-7	.	CASRAGRYEQYF	TGTGCCAGCAGGGCCGGTCGATACGAGCAGTACTTC
TRBV30	few	TRBJ1-2	.	CAWSVQAAGYTF	TGTGCCTGGAGTGTACAAGCGGCTGGCTACACCTTC
TRBV29-1	few	TRBJ2-5	.	CSARQETQYF	TGCAGCGCTAGGCAAGAGACCCAGTACTTC
TRBV30	few	TRBJ2-6	.	CACHRSSGANVLTF	TGTGCCTGCCATCGTAGCTCTGGGGCCAACGTCCTGACTTTC
TRBV15	.	TRBJ2-3	.	CATSRDRYSSTDTQYF	TGTGCCACCAGCAGAGATCGATACTCTAGCACAGATACGCAGTATTTT
TRBV28	.	TRBJ1-5	TRBD1	CASSPPRGLYQPQHF	TGTGCCAGCAGTCCCCCCAGGGGGCTGTATCAGCCCCAGCATTTT
TRBV7-8	few	TRBJ1-5	TRBD1	CASRRDRGRYNQPQHF	TGTGCCAGCAGGAGGGACAGGGGGCGATACAATCAGCCCCAGCATTTT
TRBV29-1	many	TRBJ1-5	.	CSVGDQKAQHF	TGCAGCGTTGGGGATCAGAAGGCCCAGCATTTT
TRBV4-1	few	TRBJ1-1	TRBD1	CASSQGDRVTEAFF	TGCGCCAGCAGCCAGGGCGACAGGGTCACTGAAGCTTTCTTT
TRBV5-1	many	TRBJ2-3	.	CASSLASSTDTQYF	TGCGCCAGCAGCTTGGCATCGAGCACAGATACGCAGTATTTT
TRBV28	.	TRBJ1-1	TRBD1	CASILGGTGNFRTEAFF	TGTGCCAGCATCCTAGGGGGGACAGGGAATTTCCGCACTGAAGCTTTCTTT
TRBV5-8	few	TRBJ2-7	.	CASSLALVQGQYF	TGTGCCAGCAGCTTGGCTCTGGTCCAGGGGCAGTACTTC
TRBV5-1	.	TRBJ2-3	.	CASSPGRASTDTQYF	TGCGCCAGCAGCCCGGGAAGGGCTAGCACAGATACGCAGTATTTT